This T cell receptor (beta chain) originates from a study of cytomegalovirus exposure and HLA in healthy donors. The PCR ran on 60 Vbeta and 13 Jbeta primers. Sequencing used immunoSEQ multiplex PCR; TCRdb keeps in-frame clones, though not all of them. Here the sample spans fewer than 85,000 clones, about 84% being singletons. Germline V gene data show CDR1 as MNHEY and CDR2 as SMNVEV (reference sequence). V lost 3 bases, J lost 1 base, and 6 bases lay in between. This CDR3 spans 13 amino acids. As regards this clone: This CDR3 is also generated by other DNA sequences in the sample.

This receptor was taken from a middle-aged man in good health and CMV-seronegative. The rearrangement uses TRBV27 and TRBJ1-1; no definite D call. Sequencing was carried out using PBMCs. CDR3 DNA sequence: TGTGCCAGCAGTTTCGGGGAGAACACTGAAGCTTTCTTT. Translating it yields CASSFGENTEAFF.